The 14 T cell receptor beta chains reported below all come from one sample, sequenced in a study of molecular identifiers for immune sequencing clone quantification (dated by TCRdb to the late 2010s). Receptor libraries were prepared by PCR. The sequencer listed for this sample is NextSeq 500. The raw public data were reprocessed by TCRdb itself: fastp quality trimming at Q25, MiXCR clonotype calling, in-frame beta chains only. Each entry is one CDR3 protein sequence, shown with its most common DNA and genes. The sample table shows 85,000 to 130,000 distinct CDR3 sequences, and around 33% are seen once. Clones ranked in the top ten supply around 3.8% of the sample. Source material: naive CD8+ T cells from blood, with Jurkat cell RNA spiked in. This specimen's cell subset or site label, interpreted: FACS-sorted CD8+CD4-CCR7+CD45RA+ naive T cells. Source of these receptors: a human donor in good health. Some libraries in this study had Jurkat cell RNA spiked in.

This clonotype was counted a few times. The J gene is TRBJ2-6, the V gene TRBV4-1; 7 bases agree with TRBD1. CDR1 MGHRA and CDR2 YSYEKL come from the germline V gene. V shed 5 bases and J 2 bases; nucleotides not matched to a gene: 15. CDR3 length equals 19 residues. The CDR3 coding sequence is TGCGCCAGCAGCTTTCAGACAGGGCGTTATGGTGCTGGGGCCAACGTCCTGACTTTC. It is translated as CASSFQTGRYGAGANVLTF.

The CDR3, as DNA: TGTGCCAGCAGCCACATAGAGGGGGCCGGGGAGCCCCAGTACTTC. Translated, it gives CASSHIEGAGEPQYF. This chain links TRBV6-5 with TRBJ2-5; 7 bases map to TRBD1. The trim removed 6 bases at V and 9 bases at J, leaving 16 bases unmatched. Germline assignment: CDR1 MNHEY and CDR2 SVGAGI. The CDR3 is made up of 15 amino acids.

For this clonotype: The junction and the germline gene differ at one end; a read error may be behind it. The genes are TRBV3-1 and TRBJ2-2, with D maybe TRBD2 (5 bases). CDR1 and CDR2 (germline): LGHDT, YNNKEL (reference sequence). There are 14 residues in the CDR3. CDR3 DNA: TGTGCCAGCAGCCAATTGGTACGGACCGGGGAGCAGTTTTTT. It encodes CASSQLVRTGEQFF.

The rearrangement uses TRBV4-3 and TRBJ2-7; D not resolved. Germline-derived CDR1 and CDR2 are LGHNA and YSLEER. V dropped 0 bases and J dropped 5 bases, with 11 bases sitting between them. The CDR3 is 14 amino acids. This CDR3 is CASSQDEGSHEQYF. Written as DNA, the CDR3 is TGCGCCAGCAGCCAAGATGAAGGGTCCCACGAGCAGTACTTC.

This clonotype occurred a few times. V is TRBV4-2 and J is TRBJ2-3; no reliable D call. The germline gives CDR1 LGHNA, CDR2 YNFKEQ. Trimming removed 0 bases from V and 2 bases from J, with 12 bases in between. The length of the CDR3 is 16 residues. The CDR3: CASSQDGRYTTDTQYF. The CDR3 DNA follows: TGTGCCAGCAGCCAAGACGGGCGGTACACCACAGATACGCAGTATTTT.

The rearrangement joins TRBV6-2 or TRBV6-3 to TRBJ1-1; D uncertain. V lost 8 bases, J lost 3 bases, and 10 bases lay in between. In germline, CDR1 is MNHEY, CDR2 SVGEGT. The CDR3 has 12 amino acids. This CDR3 is CASGRLHTEAFF. As DNA, the CDR3 is TGTGCCAGCGGACGGTTGCACACTGAAGCTTTCTTT.

To note about this clonotype: A much bigger clone sits one base away, suggesting this may be a read error. The rearrangement uses TRBV28 and TRBJ2-7, with D possibly being TRBD1 or TRBD2 (5 bases each). In germline, CDR1 is MDHEN, CDR2 SYDVKM. V lost 6 bases and J 3 bases, leaving 12 bases between the germline ends. The CDR3 loop spans 13 amino acids. In nucleotides, the CDR3 is TGTGCCAGCAGCGTGGGGGTGGGCTACGAGCAGTACTTC. This gives the protein CASSVGVGYEQYF.

The table lists this clonotype with a few counts. The chain joins TRBV4-3 to TRBJ2-2, with unresolved D. This CDR3 is built from 13 residues. Trimming took 5 bases from V and 7 from J, leaving 11 bases between them. Germline CDR1 reads LGHNA; CDR2 reads YSLEER. CDR3 loop: CASSTYGGGELFF. As DNA, the CDR3 is TGCGCCAGCAGCACTTACGGCGGCGGGGAGCTGTTTTTT.

Many counts were recorded for this clonotype. V and J are TRBV29-1 and TRBJ1-5; the D is unclear. The CDR3 covers 14 residues. Germline V gene sequence: CDR1 SQVTM, CDR2 ANQGSEA. V was pared by 7 bases and J by 7 bases, with 20 bases between. In nucleotides, the CDR3 is TGCAGCGCAAGAGGCACCGGGTTAGGGCAGCCCCAGCATTTT. Translating gives CSARGTGLGQPQHF.

As regards this clonotype: One end of the junction is discordant with germline, which a read error may explain. V and J are TRBV9 and TRBJ2-5; either TRBD1 or TRBD2 may supply D (6 bases each). This CDR3 contains 15 residues. Germline CDR1 SGDLS, CDR2 YYNGEE. The CDR3 nucleotides are TGTGCCAGCAGCGTAGAGAAGGGGGGTTTGGAGACCCAGTCCTTC. This encodes CASSVEKGGLETQSF. Variable domain in full (rest from reference TRBV9 and TRBJ2-5): DSGVTQTPKHLITATGQRVTLRCSPRSGDLSVYWYQQSLDQGLQFLIQYYNGEERAKGNILERFSAQQFPDLHSELNLSSLELGDSALYFCASSVEKGGLETQSFGPGTRLLVL.

In its sample, this clonotype was seen many times. The J gene is TRBJ2-7, the V gene TRBV6-5; the match to TRBD2 covers 7 bases. The CDR3 has 14 amino acids. V trimming: 2 bases; J trimming: 5 bases; junction bases outside the gene matches: 6. Germline lookup yields CDR1 MNHEY and CDR2 SVGAGI. CDR3 DNA sequence: TGTGCCAGCAGTTACGCAGCGGGAACCCACGAGCAGTACTTC. Its translation is CASSYAAGTHEQYF.

This clonotype came up many times. The genes are TRBV9 and TRBJ2-1; D call uncertain. Germline V gene lookup returns CDR1 SGDLS and CDR2 YYNGEE. V dropped 0 bases and J dropped 9 bases, with 10 bases sitting between them. The CDR3 consists of 13 residues. CDR3 sequence: CASSVVLSSEQFF. CDR3 coding DNA: TGTGCCAGCAGCGTAGTTTTAAGCAGTGAGCAGTTCTTC.

The V and J genes are TRBV4-1 and TRBJ2-7; either TRBD1 or TRBD2 may fit D (6 bases each). CDR3 length: 18 amino acids. V lost 3 bases and J 5 bases, leaving 26 bases between the germline ends. The germline gives CDR1 MGHRA, CDR2 YSYEKL. For the CDR3, the DNA is TGCGCCAGCAGCCACCCAGAGGGGGGACCCCGGAGGTCCAACGAGCAGTACTTC. Its protein product is CASSHPEGGPRRSNEQYF.

A remark on this clonotype: A much larger clone differs by one base, so this may be a read error. This chain connects TRBV7-9 to TRBJ2-3; 8 bases map to TRBD2. Per germline, CDR1 SEHNR and CDR2 FQNEAQ (reference sequence). CDR3 length: 15 residues. For the CDR3, the DNA is TGTGCCCGCAGCTTAACACTAGCGGACACAGATACGCAGTATTTT. It specifies CARSLTLADTDTQYF.